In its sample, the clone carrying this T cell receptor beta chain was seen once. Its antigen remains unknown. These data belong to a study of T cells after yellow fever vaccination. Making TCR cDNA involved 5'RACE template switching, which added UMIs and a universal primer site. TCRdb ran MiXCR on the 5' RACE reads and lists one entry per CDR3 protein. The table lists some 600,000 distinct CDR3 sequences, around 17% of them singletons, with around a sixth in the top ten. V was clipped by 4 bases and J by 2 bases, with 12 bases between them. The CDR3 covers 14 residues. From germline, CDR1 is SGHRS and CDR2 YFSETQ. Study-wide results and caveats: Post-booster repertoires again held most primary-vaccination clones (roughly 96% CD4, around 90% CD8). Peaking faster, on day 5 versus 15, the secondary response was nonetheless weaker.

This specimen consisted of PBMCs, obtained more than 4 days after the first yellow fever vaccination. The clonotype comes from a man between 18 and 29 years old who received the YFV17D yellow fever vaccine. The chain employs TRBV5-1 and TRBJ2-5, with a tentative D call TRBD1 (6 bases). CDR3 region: CASSRSQGQETQYF. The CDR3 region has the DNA TGCGCCAGCAGCAGAAGTCAGGGGCAAGAGACCCAGTACTTC.